The entry below describes one TCR beta chain. Its antigen remains unidentified. One end of the junction fails to match germline, which may point to a read error. This entry comes from a study of CD8+CD57+ T cells in acquired aplastic anemia. The overall study: The average for DNA from sorted CD4+ and CD8+ cells was 3 to 4 ug. Study observations and caveats: Roughly 30 CD8+ CDR3 sequences occurred in both the patients and the controls.

The germline CDR1 and CDR2 sequences are SGHVS and FNYEAQ. There are 16 residues in the CDR3. CDR3 and TCR beta VDJ profiling relied on genomic DNA as the template. TCRdb re-called the reads with MiXCR, one entry per CDR3 protein. The table lists about 240,000 distinct CDR3 sequences, around half of them singletons. Sequenced patients had shown CD8+CD57+ cell expansion by flow cytometry. Each patient carried a diagnosis of severe acquired aplastic anemia. Sequenced input: sorted CD4+, CD8+, or CD8+CD57+ T cells (not recorded which) from PBMCs. The J gene is TRBJ2-2, the V gene TRBV7-6, with TRBD2 as a possible D gene (7 bases). The TCR comes from a human donor with aplastic anemia. CDR3 nucleotide sequence: TGTGCCAGCAGCTTAGAGGCGGCGGGGGACACCGGAGAGCTGGTTTTT. It specifies CASSLEAAGDTGELVF.